These T cell receptor beta chains were read from a single sample in a study of beta chain features in type 1 diabetes. Assay: immunoSEQ multiplex PCR; the TCRdb copy retains only in-frame clones and omits some. This sample carries 810,000 or so clones, roughly 17% of them seen once, and the ten largest clones take around 0.02%. Sequenced sample: naive CD4+ T cells from blood. The receptor source for this set is a woman aged 18 to 35 in good health. CDR3s include the opening cysteine and the closing phenylalanine or tryptophan. Each record gives: D gene, J gene, clone size, V gene, CDR3 DNA, CDR3 protein. A D gene is named only where the DNA matches it firmly. Size tells how often a clone was seen (once, few, many) or the class of an expanded clone, and some rows leave it out.

NA TRBJ2-3 few TRBV7-2 TGTGCCAGCAGCTTAGCGTACACAGATACGCAGTATTTT CASSLAYTDTQYF
NA TRBJ1-4 NA TRBV28 TGTGCCAGCAGTTTGGCGGGGGCAACTAATGAAAAACTGTTTTTT CASSLAGATNEKLFF
TRBD2 TRBJ2-7 NA TRBV5-1 TGCGCCAGCAGCTCCAGACTAGCGGGTCCCTACGAGCAGTACTTC CASSSRLAGPYEQYF
NA TRBJ2-6 few TRBV18 TGTGCCAGCTCCCTCTCTGGGGCCAACGTCCTGACTTTC CASSLSGANVLTF
TRBD1 TRBJ1-5 few TRBV6-1 TGTGCCAGCAGTGGGACAGGGAATCAGCCCCAGCATTTT CASSGTGNQPQHF
TRBD2 TRBJ2-7 few TRBV28 TGTGCCAGCAGCCCTCTAGCGGAACGCTCCTACGAGCAGTACTTC CASSPLAERSYEQYF
NA TRBJ2-2 few TRBV28 TGTGCCAGCATTAGTGCACAGGAGCCCACCGGGGAGCTGTTTTTT CASISAQEPTGELFF
NA TRBJ2-1 few TRBV5-1 TGCGCCAGCAGCCCGGGCAGCTCCTACAATGAGCAGTTCTTC CASSPGSSYNEQFF
NA TRBJ2-2 few TRBV28 TGTGCCAGCAGTTCCCCGGGGGCGCGGACCGGGGAGCTGTTTTTT CASSSPGARTGELFF
NA TRBJ1-5 NA TRBV19 TGTGCCAGTACCCCGAGGGTTGACAGCGGCAGTCAGCCCCAGCATTTT CASTPRVDSGSQPQHF
NA TRBJ2-5 NA TRBV4-1 TGCGCCAGCAGCACGGAGGAGGGAACGCCCCAGTACTTC CASSTEEGTPQYF
NA TRBJ2-5 NA TRBV6-5 TGTGCCAGCAGTTACTCGCGGTCCGGGGAGACCCAGTACTTC CASSYSRSGETQYF
TRBD2 TRBJ2-2 few TRBV6-4 TGTGCCAGCAGTCAAGAAATGACAGGAGGGACTAGCGGGAGTACCGGGGAGCTGTTTTTT CASSQEMTGGTSGSTGELFF
TRBD2 TRBJ2-1 NA TRBV10-3 TGTGCCATCAGCCCATCTAGCGGGAGGGCCTACAATGAGCAGTTCTTC CAISPSSGRAYNEQFF
TRBD2 TRBJ2-7 few TRBV28 TGTGCCAGCAGTCTTGGACTAGCGGGAACCTACGAGCAGTACTTC CASSLGLAGTYEQYF
TRBD1 TRBJ2-1 few TRBV5-1 TGCGCCAGCAGCTTGGGCCTCACAGGGGGCAATGAGCAGTTCTTC CASSLGLTGGNEQFF
NA TRBJ1-5 NA TRBV18 TGTGCCAGCTCATCTTCGGGCCACAATCAGCCCCAGCATTTT CASSSSGHNQPQHF
TRBD2 TRBJ2-2 NA TRBV19 TGTGCCAGTAGTATTTTTAGCGGGAGCTTGACCGGGGAGCTGTTTTTT CASSIFSGSLTGELFF
NA TRBJ2-7 NA TRBV4-3 TGCGCCAGCAGCCTAACTTGGCGCGAGGATGAAGAGCAGTACTTC CASSLTWREDEEQYF
NA TRBJ2-7 few TRBV28 TGTGCCAGCAGTTTGGACGGGAACTACGAGCAGTACTTC CASSLDGNYEQYF
NA TRBJ1-2 few TRBV7-2 TGTGCCAGCAGCCTCGTCCGGGGGCCCCCTTATGGCTACACCTTC CASSLVRGPPYGYTF
TRBD2 TRBJ2-3 NA TRBV5-1 TGCGCCAGCAGCTTGATAGGACTAGCGGGAGGTGCAGATACGCAGTATTTT CASSLIGLAGGADTQYF
TRBD2 TRBJ2-5 NA TRBV5-1 TGCGCCAGCAGCTTGGTTCTAGGTCTAGCGGACGAAGAGACCCAGTACTTC CASSLVLGLADEETQYF
NA TRBJ2-1 NA TRBV7-3 TGTGCCAGCAGCCCCACCGACAGCAGCTCCTACAATGAGCAGTTCTTC CASSPTDSSSYNEQFF
NA TRBJ2-7 NA TRBV18 TGTGCCAGCTCACCGGCACAGGTGCCGCACGAGCAGTACTTC CASSPAQVPHEQYF
NA TRBJ1-2 NA TRBV4-2 TGTGCCAGCAGCCAAGGGGTGGGGTTAAGCGACTATGGCTACACCTTC CASSQGVGLSDYGYTF
TRBD1 TRBJ2-5 few TRBV2 TGTGCCAGTGGGGTCAGGACAGGCGGAGCGACCCAGTACTTC CASGVRTGGATQYF
NA TRBJ2-1 NA TRBV9 TGTGCCAGCAGCACTGCTAAAGGACAGACGACCTACAATGAGCAGTTCTTC CASSTAKGQTTYNEQFF
NA TRBJ2-3 NA TRBV5-4 TGTGCCAGCAGCTCCCCGACGGCGGACAGCACAGATACGCAGTATTTT CASSSPTADSTDTQYF
TRBD1 TRBJ2-1 few TRBV28 TGTGCCACCCACCCCGGACAGGGGGCAAATGAGCAGTTCTTC CATHPGQGANEQFF
TRBD2 TRBJ2-3 few TRBV7-3 TGTGCCAGCAGTTTTAGCGGGAGCAACACAGATACGCAGTATTTT CASSFSGSNTDTQYF
NA TRBJ2-3 few TRBV13 TGTGCCAGCAGCCGGCAGGAGATACGGGGCACAGATACGCAGTATTTT CASSRQEIRGTDTQYF
TRBD1 TRBJ1-2 few TRBV18 TGTGCCAGCTCACCGAACGCCGGGACAGCGAACTATGGCTACACCTTC CASSPNAGTANYGYTF
NA TRBJ1-4 NA TRBV28 TGTGCCAGCAGTCGGCCCGGGACGGAAAATGAAAAACTGTTTTTT CASSRPGTENEKLFF
NA TRBJ2-7 NA TRBV19 TGTGCCAGTAGTCGTGGGCTGGCGTACGAGCAGTACTTC CASSRGLAYEQYF
TRBD2 TRBJ2-7 few TRBV7-9 TGTGCCAGCAGCAATAGCGGGGCGTACGAGCAGTACTTC CASSNSGAYEQYF
TRBD1 TRBJ2-7 NA TRBV4-2 TGTGCCAGCAGCCAAGCAGGGGGCTCCCACGAGCAGTACTTC CASSQAGGSHEQYF
TRBD2 TRBJ2-7 few TRBV4-2 TGTGCCAGCAGCCAAGAAGGTTCGTCAAGCGGGAAAATCTACGAGCAGTACTTC CASSQEGSSSGKIYEQYF
TRBD2 TRBJ2-5 few TRBV2 TGTGCCAGCAGCAACTCTTTTGGACTAGCGGGAGAAGAGACCCAGTACTTC CASSNSFGLAGEETQYF
TRBD2 TRBJ2-1 NA TRBV10-3 TGTGCCATCAGGGACATCGCTAGCGGGAGCTCCTACAATGAGCAGTTCTTC CAIRDIASGSSYNEQFF
TRBD2 TRBJ2-7 few TRBV5-1 TGCGCCAGCAACGTGGGGCTAGCGGGAGATTTGTACGAGCAGTACTTC CASNVGLAGDLYEQYF
TRBD2 TRBJ2-3 few TRBV28 TGTGCCAGCAGTTTACTTAACCTAAGGCGGACTAGCGGACGACCCAGGAGAGATACGCAGTATTTT CASSLLNLRRTSGRPRRDTQYF
TRBD1 TRBJ2-3 NA TRBV7-8 TGTGCCAGCAGCTTAGAGTACAGGGGGAGCACAGATACGCAGTATTTT CASSLEYRGSTDTQYF
TRBD1 TRBJ1-1 few TRBV19 TGTGCCAGTAGTCCAAAAAGGGACAGCCATTACACTGAAGCTTTCTTT CASSPKRDSHYTEAFF
TRBD2 TRBJ2-1 few TRBV7-2 TGTGCCAGCACCCTAATGAGACTAGCGGGGTACAATGAGCAGTTCTTC CASTLMRLAGYNEQFF
TRBD2 TRBJ2-2 few TRBV5-4 TGTGCCAGCAGCGGCGGGACTAGCGGGAACACCGGGGAGCTGTTTTTT CASSGGTSGNTGELFF
TRBD1 TRBJ1-5 NA TRBV5-1 TGCGCCAGCAGCTTGACAGGGGACCGCAATCAGCCCCAGCATTTT CASSLTGDRNQPQHF
TRBD1 TRBJ1-5 NA TRBV7-8 TGTGCCAGCAGCCCCGCCGGGACAGCTTATCAGCCCCAGCATTTT CASSPAGTAYQPQHF
TRBD2 TRBJ2-7 NA TRBV18 TGTGCCAGCTCATGGACTAGCGGGAGTTCCTACGAGCAGTACTTC CASSWTSGSSYEQYF
NA TRBJ2-3 NA TRBV19 TGTGCCAGTAGCGGTCCAGGGTTAGGCACAGATACGCAGTATTTT CASSGPGLGTDTQYF
TRBD2 TRBJ2-7 NA TRBV13 TGTGCCAGCAGACGGCCGGGACTAGCGGGAACCTACGAGCAGTACTTC CASRRPGLAGTYEQYF
TRBD1 TRBJ1-2 few TRBV6-6 TGTGCCAACAGCCTAGATCAGGGGGCGGCCTATGGCTACACCTTC CANSLDQGAAYGYTF
TRBD2 TRBJ2-5 NA TRBV15 TGTGCCACCAGCACTGGACTAGCGGGAGGGCGAGAGGCCCAGTACTTC CATSTGLAGGREAQYF